Reported below is one TCR beta chain. The table came from immunoSEQ multiplex PCR; TCRdb's copy has only in-frame clones and leaves some out. The sample carries around 110,000 clones, roughly nine tenths recorded once. The data belong to a study of blood T cell repertoires in COVID-19. Whole-study context: Sample material is recorded as cDNA or gDNA derived from T cells, B-cell-depleted T cells, or PBMCs.

The CDR3 length is 11 residues. The germline CDR1 and CDR2 sequences are SQVTM and ANQGSEA. With 5 bases removed from V and 11 bases from J, the gap between germline ends came to 15 bases. Material for sequencing was peripheral blood. V gene TRBV29-1 combines with J gene TRBJ1-1; tentatively, D is TRBD1 (6 bases). The receptor's source is a human donor with active COVID-19. The donor label of this sample is uncertain. DNA for the CDR3: TGCAGCGTTTGGATTGGGGGCGCGGCTTTCTTT. It yields the protein CSVWIGGAAFF.